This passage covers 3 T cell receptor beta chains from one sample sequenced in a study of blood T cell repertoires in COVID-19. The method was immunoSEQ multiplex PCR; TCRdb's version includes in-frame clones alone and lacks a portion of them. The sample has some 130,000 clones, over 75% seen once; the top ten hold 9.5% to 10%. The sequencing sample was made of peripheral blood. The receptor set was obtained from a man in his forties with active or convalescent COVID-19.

CDR3 sequence reads: CASSLGQGLPYEQYF. In DNA, the CDR3 is TGTGCCAGCAGCTTGGGACAGGGGCTACCCTACGAGCAGTACTTC. The chain couples TRBV7-9 to TRBJ2-7; 10 nucleotides match TRBD1. From germline, CDR1 is SEHNR and CDR2 FQNEAQ (reference sequence). V lost 3 bases and J lost 2; bases outside the gene matches: 4. This CDR3 is 15 amino acids long.

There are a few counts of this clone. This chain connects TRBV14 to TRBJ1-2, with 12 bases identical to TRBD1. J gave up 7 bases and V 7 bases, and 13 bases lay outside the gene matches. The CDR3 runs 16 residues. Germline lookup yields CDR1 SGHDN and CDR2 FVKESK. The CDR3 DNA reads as TGTGCCAGCAACGGGACAGGGGGCCGTAACATTAGTGGCTACACCTTC. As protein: CASNGTGGRNISGYTF.

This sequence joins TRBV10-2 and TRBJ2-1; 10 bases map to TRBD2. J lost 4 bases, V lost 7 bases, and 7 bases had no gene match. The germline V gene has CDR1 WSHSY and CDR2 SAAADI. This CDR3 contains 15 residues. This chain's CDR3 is CASKPTSGQYNEQFF. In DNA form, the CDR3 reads TGCGCCAGCAAACCGACTAGCGGGCAATACAATGAGCAGTTCTTC.